This T cell receptor beta chain is drawn from a study of blood T cell repertoires in COVID-19. Participants' reported clinical history set cohort assignment. In the study's own analysis: The assay estimated nucleated cells by amplifying reference gene primers. Clones were read by immunoSEQ multiplex PCR, and TCRdb kept only the in-frame ones, dropping some. V and J calls and clone size come straight from that table; D and trimming were deduced from the DNA. The sample includes about 260,000 clones, around 91% of them seen just once. This CDR3 has 18 residues. Germline assignment: CDR1 WNHNN and CDR2 SYGVQD (reference sequence). Trimming took 4 bases from V and 4 from J; bases not matched to a gene: 12.

The chain carries TRBV10-1 and TRBJ2-1; 11 nucleotides line up with TRBD1. This clonotype originated in a woman under 30 who had recovered from COVID-19. Sequenced sample: PBMCs or T cells enriched from blood (not recorded which). CDR3 region: CASSATVDRGLLYNEQFF. In DNA form, the CDR3 reads TGCGCCAGCAGTGCCACCGTGGACAGGGGGCTATTGTACAATGAGCAGTTCTTC.